The 30 T cell receptor beta chains reported below all come from one sample, sequenced in a study of a mutant IDH1 vaccine in newly diagnosed glioma. No antigen is known for these receptors. Profiled with immunoSEQ multiplex PCR; TCRdb holds only in-frame clones, not every one. The table lists over 80,000 clones, approximately 75% of them singletons. Time point denoted: week 47, end of study. Doses of 300 ug of mutant IDH1 20-mer peptide were given with topical imiquimod. The material was PBMCs, obtained from a glioma patient whose treatment included an IDH1 peptide vaccine. Every receptor here comes from a man aged 35 to 55 with glioma.

The CDR3 DNA sequence: TGTGCCAGCAGTCCCTTCCGTGGGGTATTCTACGAGCAGTACTTC. Translated, it gives CASSPFRGVFYEQYF. The chain is built from TRBV6-5 and TRBJ2-7, with no clear D. Germline V gene sequence: CDR1 MNHEY, CDR2 SVGAGI. The CDR3 runs to 15 residues. Trimming stripped 5 bases from V and 3 bases from J, with 17 bases between.

The V call is TRBV5-8, the J call TRBJ2-1, with D perhaps matching TRBD2 (6 bases). Germline V lookup: CDR1 SGHTS, CDR2 YDEGEE. V lost 4 bases and J lost 1, with 18 bases in between. This CDR3 is 17 amino acids long. The CDR3 DNA reads TGTGCCAGCAGCGCTTGGGCGGGATGGAGGTCCTACAATGAGCAGTTCTTC. It translates to CASSAWAGWRSYNEQFF.

The rearrangement links TRBV10-3 to TRBJ2-7, with D unclear. Germline V gives CDR1 ENHRY, CDR2 SYGVKD. V gave up 8 bases and J gave up 0 bases, with 8 bases separating them. The CDR3 covers 12 residues. The CDR3, as DNA: TGTGCCATCTCTACAGACTCCTACGAGCAGTACTTC. Protein sequence: CAISTDSYEQYF.

The chain couples TRBV29-1 to TRBJ2-1; D remains ambiguous. Germline V gene lookup returns CDR1 SQVTM and CDR2 ANQGSEA. The CDR3 sequence is 11 residues long. Trimming left V 3 bases short and J 4 bases short, with 4 bases between. The CDR3 nucleotides read TGCAGCGTTGACCGGTACAATGAGCAGTTCTTC. Its translation: CSVDRYNEQFF.

J is TRBJ1-3 and V is TRBV28; D unclear. Germline V gives CDR1 MDHEN, CDR2 SYDVKM. With 3 bases removed from V and 3 bases from J, the gap between germline ends came to 3 bases. The CDR3 sequence is 12 residues long. CDR3 nucleotides: TGTGCCAGCAGTTTCCGTGGAAACACCATATATTTT. Amino acids: CASSFRGNTIYF. Variable domain in full (rest from reference TRBV28 and TRBJ1-3): DVKVTQSSRYLVKRTGEKVFLECVQDMDHENMFWYRQDPGLGLRLIYFSYDVKMKEKGDIPEGYSVSREKKERFSLILESASTNQTSMYLCASSFRGNTIYFGEGSWLTVV.

The chain employs TRBV19 and TRBJ1-3, with D unresolved. Per germline, CDR1 LNHDA and CDR2 SQIVND (reference sequence). V lost 7 bases and J 5 bases, leaving 18 bases between the germline ends. This CDR3 is 15 amino acids long. Written as DNA, the CDR3 is TGTGCCAGTACCCCAGCGGGCCTCCCGCGAAACACCATATATTTT. It yields the protein CASTPAGLPRNTIYF.

V usage is TRBV5-1 and J usage is TRBJ1-1; D not certain. The V and J ends lost 2 bases and 2 bases respectively, with 13 bases between them. Per germline, CDR1 SGHRS and CDR2 YFSETQ. The CDR3 extends over 15 amino acids. DNA of the CDR3: TGCGCCAGCAGCTTTTCTCCTTTTGATAACACTGAAGCTTTCTTT. It codes for CASSFSPFDNTEAFF.

The V and J genes are TRBV11-3 and TRBJ2-1, with TRBD2 identical over 13 bases. V was pared by 5 bases and J by 5 bases, with 3 bases of the junction left unmatched. This CDR3 comprises 15 residues. CDR1 is SGHNT and CDR2 is YENEEA in the germline V gene. CDR3 nucleotides: TGTGCCAGCAGCCTGGGACTAGCGGGGAACAATGAGCAGTTCTTC. Translation gives CASSLGLAGNNEQFF.

This clone occurred once. The gene calls are TRBV7-9 and TRBJ2-3; D perhaps matches TRBD2 (6 bases). Trimming pared 11 bases from V and 1 base from J, leaving 16 bases between. The CDR3 length is 14 residues. Germline CDR1 and CDR2: SEHNR and FQNEAQ (reference sequence). CDR3: CALMGGARTDTQYF. For the CDR3, the DNA is TGTGCCCTTATGGGGGGAGCCCGCACAGATACGCAGTATTTT.

The V call is TRBV18, the J call TRBJ1-5; D perhaps matches TRBD1 (5 bases). CDR1 and CDR2 (germline): KGHSH, LQKENI. V was trimmed by 6 bases and J by 5 bases, leaving 14 bases between them. The length of the CDR3 is 14 residues. This CDR3 reads CASSQGSRDQPQHF. CDR3 nucleotides: TGTGCCAGCTCCCAGGGTAGTCGCGATCAGCCCCAGCATTTT.

The chain joins TRBV27 to TRBJ2-5; TRBD2 agrees at 12 bases. J lost 5 bases, V lost 3 bases, and 4 bases had no gene match. The CDR3 covers 15 residues. Germline CDR1 reads MNHEY; CDR2 reads SMNVEV (reference sequence). The CDR3, as DNA: TGTGCCAGCAGTTTTCTAGCGGGGGGGCGGGAGACCCAGTACTTC. It specifies CASSFLAGGRETQYF.

The chain combines TRBV6-1 with TRBJ1-3; D not resolved. Germline V gene sequence: CDR1 MNHNS, CDR2 SASEGT. The V and J ends lost 8 bases and 0 bases respectively, with 5 bases between them. The CDR3 is made up of 12 amino acids. The CDR3 nucleotides are TGTGCCAGCTGGCGCTCTGGAAACACCATATATTTT. Its translation is CASWRSGNTIYF.

This clone was detected only once. Written as DNA, the CDR3 is TGCGCCAGCAGTGGGGGACTGAGCACAGATACGCAGTATTTT. It codes for CASSGGLSTDTQYF. The J gene is TRBJ2-3, the V gene TRBV10-1; maybe TRBD2 (6 bases). V lost 4 bases and J lost 0, with 8 bases in between. The CDR3 extends over 14 amino acids. Germline assignment: CDR1 WNHNN and CDR2 SYGVQD (reference sequence).

The chain employs TRBV30 and TRBJ2-7; D may match TRBD1 or TRBD2 (5 bases each). Trimming left V 4 bases short and J 2 bases short, with 9 bases between. The germline V gene encodes CDR1 GTSNPN and CDR2 SVGIG (reference sequence). This CDR3 region has 12 residues. CDR3 coding DNA: TGTGCCTGGATTGGGGGTCCCTACGAGCAGTACTTC. Translated, it gives CAWIGGPYEQYF.

This clone counts as medium-sized. V gene TRBV27 combines with J gene TRBJ2-7; TRBD2 is a possible D gene (7 bases). This CDR3 has 13 residues. Per germline, CDR1 MNHEY and CDR2 SMNVEV (reference sequence). Trimming shortened V by 11 bases and J by 7 bases, and 21 bases separated the two germline ends. CDR3 region: CASNPGGAREQYF. The DNA of the CDR3 is TGTGCCTCAAATCCTGGGGGGGCGCGGGAGCAGTACTTC.

CDR3 sequence (DNA): TGTGCCAGCAGCTTACAGCCGGTTAATCTTAACACCGGGGAGCTGTTTTTT. The encoded protein is CASSLQPVNLNTGELFF. The gene calls are TRBV5-4 and TRBJ2-2; no clear D. The CDR3 extends over 17 amino acids. Germline V lookup: CDR1 SGHNT, CDR2 YYREEE (reference sequence). Trimming removed 2 bases from V and 2 bases from J, with 16 bases in between.

The chain carries TRBV5-6 and TRBJ2-3, with TRBD1 identical over 7 bases. The CDR3 spans 17 residues. V trimming: 4 bases; J trimming: 0 bases; junction bases outside the gene matches: 11. Germline V gene lookup returns CDR1 SGHDT and CDR2 YYEEEE. CDR3 loop: CASSNGQVRLSTDTQYF. The DNA for the CDR3 is TGTGCCAGCAGCAATGGACAGGTACGCCTTAGCACAGATACGCAGTATTTT.

The CDR3 protein is CASSVTSGEYEQYF. In nucleotides, the CDR3 is TGTGCCAGCAGTGTGACTAGCGGGGAGTACGAGCAGTACTTC. The chain joins TRBV2 to TRBJ2-5; 11 nucleotides match TRBD2. Near its end, the DNA agrees better with TRBJ2-7, so the J call may be wrong. CDR3 size: 14 residues. Germline CDR1 is SNHLY and CDR2 is FYNNEI.

The chain uses TRBV10-2 and TRBJ1-5; D not resolved. Germline V gene sequence: CDR1 WSHSY, CDR2 SAAADI. With 0 bases removed from V and 6 bases from J, the gap between germline ends came to 12 bases. The CDR3 sequence is 15 residues long. CDR3 sequence (DNA): TGCGCCAGCAGTGAGTCGGAGTGGTCGGGTCAGCCCCAGCATTTT. Translated: CASSESEWSGQPQHF.

The chain has TRBV14 and TRBJ2-1; 14 bases agree with TRBD2. V lost 4 bases to trimming and J lost 6 bases; unmatched junction nucleotides: 8. Germline V gene sequence: CDR1 SGHDN, CDR2 FVKESK. The CDR3 runs 17 residues. CDR3 residues: CASSPQPGTSGSNEQFF. The DNA of the CDR3 is TGTGCCAGCAGCCCGCAGCCCGGGACTAGCGGGAGCAATGAGCAGTTCTTC. Supplemented by reference TRBV14 and TRBJ2-1, the full variable domain reads EAGVTQFPSHSVIEKGQTVTLRCDPISGHDNLYWYRRVMGKEIKFLLHFVKESKQDESGMPNNRFLAERTGGTYSTLKVQPAELEDSGVYFCASSPQPGTSGSNEQFFGPGTRLTVL.

J is TRBJ1-4 and V is TRBV7-2; TRBD1 matches 7 bases. CDR3 length: 17 residues. Germline trimming cut 5 bases from V and 0 bases from J; bases unmatched to any gene: 9. Per the germline V gene, CDR1 is SGHTA and CDR2 is FQGNSA. In DNA form, the CDR3 reads TGTGCCAGCAGCCCTCGACAGGGACCGGCAACTAATGAAAAACTGTTTTTT. Amino acid sequence: CASSPRQGPATNEKLFF. The variable domain in full, completed from reference TRBV7-2 and TRBJ1-4, reads GAGVSQSPSNKVTEKGKDVELRCDPISGHTALYWYRQSLGQGLEFLIYFQGNSAPDKSGLPSDRFSAERTGGSVSTLTIQRTQQEDSAVYLCASSPRQGPATNEKLFFGSGTQLSVL.

This clone was detected a few times. Different DNA sequences within this sample yield the same CDR3. CDR3 sequence reads: CASSGGTLGNEKLFF. In nucleotides, the CDR3 is TGTGCCAGCAGCGGGGGGACACTGGGAAATGAAAAACTGTTTTTT. The V call is TRBV9, the J call TRBJ1-4; tentatively, D is TRBD1 (6 bases). From germline, CDR1 is SGDLS and CDR2 YYNGEE. The CDR3 spans 15 residues. The ends were cut back, 3 bases at V and 5 bases at J, with 14 bases in the middle.

The chain joins TRBV19 to TRBJ1-5; TRBD1 aligns across 8 bases. The CDR3 has 14 amino acids. Germline V gene data show CDR1 as LNHDA and CDR2 as SQIVND (reference sequence). Unmatched junction bases numbered 6, after V lost 7 bases and J lost 4 bases. For the CDR3, the DNA is TGTGCCAGTACCAATCGACAGGGGAATCAGCCCCAGCATTTT. Its translation is CASTNRQGNQPQHF.

Here the CDR3 DNA reads TGCGCCAGCAGCCAAGTAAACAGTGTAAACTACGAGCAGTACTTC. Amino acid sequence: CASSQVNSVNYEQYF. The J gene is TRBJ2-7, the V gene TRBV4-3, with no clear D. Germline CDR1 reads LGHNA; CDR2 reads YSLEER. The CDR3 is 15 residues long. V lost 1 base, J lost 3 bases, and 13 bases lay in between.

This chain joins TRBV5-1 and TRBJ1-4; a weak D match, TRBD1 (5 bases). V was clipped by 0 bases and J by 4 bases, with 10 bases between them. CDR1 and CDR2 (germline): SGHRS, YFSETQ. The CDR3 loop spans 15 amino acids. The CDR3 DNA reads TGCGCCAGCAGCTTGGGGAGCAGGGTTAATGAAAAACTGTTTTTT. Its translation: CASSLGSRVNEKLFF.

This chain uses TRBV5-4 with TRBJ2-5, with D unresolved. This CDR3 is built from 13 residues. Germline V gene data show CDR1 as SGHNT and CDR2 as YYREEE (reference sequence). V lost 0 bases and J lost 5, with 8 bases in between. The CDR3 protein is CASSLGTSETQYF. Here the CDR3 DNA reads TGTGCCAGCAGCTTGGGTACCAGCGAGACCCAGTACTTC.

The chain couples TRBV10-3 to TRBJ1-2; TRBD1 aligns across 7 bases. There are 14 residues in the CDR3. Germline V CDR1 and CDR2: ENHRY, SYGVKD. After removal of 2 bases from V and 8 bases from J, the junction contained 8 bases not matched to a gene. The CDR3 reads CAISERQGQGGYTF. The DNA of the CDR3 is TGTGCCATCAGTGAGAGACAGGGCCAAGGGGGCTACACCTTC.

The gene calls are TRBV7-2 and TRBJ1-2; D is unresolved. The germline V and J ends were trimmed by 4 bases and 4 bases, with 16 bases remaining between them. This CDR3 is built from 15 residues. In germline, CDR1 is SGHTA, CDR2 FQGNSA. For the CDR3, the DNA is TGTGCCAGCAGCTCCCGGGTTACGGTTGTCTATGGCTACACCTTC. It is translated as CASSSRVTVVYGYTF.

The chain is built from TRBV7-8 and TRBJ1-2; maybe TRBD1 (5 bases). The V and J ends lost 6 bases and 6 bases respectively, with 14 bases between them. The CDR3 loop spans 13 amino acids. In germline, CDR1 is SGHVS, CDR2 FQNEAQ. The CDR3 DNA is TGTGCCAGCAGGCGCGGGGACGGAAATGGCTACACCTTC. This gives the protein CASRRGDGNGYTF.

Of note for this clone: The germline gene is not matched at one end of the junction; a read error may be the cause. V usage is TRBV5-8 and J usage is TRBJ1-2; TRBD1 might be the D (5 bases). Germline CDR1 reads SGHTS; CDR2 reads YDEGEE. The CDR3 contains 11 residues. In DNA, the CDR3 is TGTGCCAGCAGCTTGCTCGGGGGAGGCATCTTC. Its protein product is CASSLLGGGIF. The full variable domain, with the rest looked up from reference TRBV5-8 and TRBJ1-2, is EAGVTQSPTHLIKTRGQQATLRCSPISGHTSVYWYQQALGLGLQFLLWYDEGEERNRGNFPPRFSGRQFPNYSSELNVNALELEDSALYLCASSLLGGGIFGSGTRLTVV.